One sample yielded the 25 T cell receptor beta chains listed below, sequenced in a study of CD8 T cells in Susac syndrome. An amount of RNA that ranged from roughly 0.45 to 1 ug was reverse transcribed with random hexamers. MiXCR was run by TCRdb on the immunoSEQ multiplex PCR reads, yielding one entry per CDR3 protein. The sample lists some 150,000 distinct CDR3 sequences, approximately 94% occurring once. The material sequenced was CD4+ T cells from PBMCs. These receptor sequences come from a human donor in good health.

The genes are TRBV3-1 and TRBJ1-1, with D possibly being TRBD1 (6 bases). The germline V gene has CDR1 LGHDT and CDR2 YNNKEL (reference sequence). Trimming pared 6 bases from V and 3 bases from J, leaving 14 bases between. The length of the CDR3 is 14 residues. DNA for the CDR3: TGTGCCAGCAGGCGGACAGACGGGTACACTGAAGCTTTCTTT. Translating gives CASRRTDGYTEAFF.

The CDR3, as DNA: TGTGCCAGCAAAGAGCGGGAACGAGGGGAGCAGTACTTC. As protein: CASKERERGEQYF. The chain combines TRBV19 with TRBJ2-7; 7 bases match TRBD2. The CDR3 runs to 13 residues. Trimming at V came to 9 bases and at J to 7 bases, leaving 12 bases not matched to a gene. Looked up from germline, CDR1 is LNHDA and CDR2 is SQIVND (reference sequence).

This clonotype was counted a few times. The chain recombines TRBV18 with TRBJ2-5; D unclear. CDR1 and CDR2 from the germline V gene are KGHSH and LQKENI. This CDR3 has 14 residues. The V gene lost 0 bases and the J gene lost 5 bases, with 10 bases spanning the gap. This chain's CDR3 is CASSPPTGVETQYF. The CDR3 DNA reads as TGTGCCAGCTCACCACCGACGGGTGTTGAGACCCAGTACTTC.

The gene calls are TRBV30 and TRBJ2-7, with 9 bases matching TRBD2. V lost 3 bases to trimming and J lost 6 bases; unmatched junction nucleotides: 6. The CDR3 contains 13 residues. Germline assignment: CDR1 GTSNPN and CDR2 SVGIG (reference sequence). CDR3 residues: CAWRLAGASEQYF. CDR3 sequence (DNA): TGTGCCTGGAGATTAGCGGGAGCCAGCGAGCAGTACTTC.

The chain uses TRBV12-3 or TRBV12-4 and TRBJ2-7; no firm D call. Trimming left V 6 bases short and J 3 bases short, with 12 bases between. CDR3 length equals 13 residues. The CDR3 is CASSRDSNYEQYF. DNA for the CDR3: TGTGCCAGCAGCCGCGATAGCAACTACGAGCAGTACTTC.

The chain carries TRBV7-2 and TRBJ2-3, with 8 bases matching TRBD2. The V and J ends lost 0 bases and 6 bases, in that order; junction bases with no gene match: 5. Per germline, CDR1 SGHTA and CDR2 FQGNSA. The CDR3 consists of 15 residues. CDR3 DNA sequence: TGTGCCAGCAGCTTAGCCCTAGCGGGTGAGGATACGCAGTATTTT. Translated: CASSLALAGEDTQYF. Full variable domain (remainder filled in from reference TRBV7-2 and TRBJ2-3): GAGVSQSPSNKVTEKGKDVELRCDPISGHTALYWYRQSLGQGLEFLIYFQGNSAPDKSGLPSDRFSAERTGGSVSTLTIQRTQQEDSAVYLCASSLALAGEDTQYFGPGTRLTVL.

The V gene is TRBV7-2, the J gene TRBJ1-1, with D perhaps TRBD1 (6 bases). The CDR3 runs 13 residues. The germline V gene has CDR1 SGHTA and CDR2 FQGNSA. V was trimmed by 5 bases and J by 11 bases, leaving 18 bases between them. Written as DNA, the CDR3 is TGTGCCAGCAGCCGGGACAAGTTAGGAGCGGCTTTCTTT. Protein: CASSRDKLGAAFF.

This clonotype is a singleton in its sample. The chain joins TRBV9 to TRBJ2-3; no definite D call. Germline V lookup: CDR1 SGDLS, CDR2 YYNGEE. The germline V and J ends were trimmed by 0 bases and 3 bases, with 8 bases remaining between them. The CDR3 consists of 14 residues. The CDR3 loop reads CASSVDPSTDTQYF. The DNA of the CDR3 is TGTGCCAGCAGCGTAGACCCGAGTACAGATACGCAGTATTTT.

V is TRBV12-3 or TRBV12-4 and J is TRBJ2-7, with D hard to call. There are 13 residues in the CDR3. Trimming took 0 bases from V and 4 from J, leaving 7 bases between them. CDR3 sequence reads: CASSLAWVYEQYF. The CDR3 DNA reads as TGTGCCAGCAGTTTAGCGTGGGTGTACGAGCAGTACTTC.

The V call is TRBV5-1, the J call TRBJ2-4; TRBD1 agrees at 10 bases. In germline, CDR1 is SGHRS, CDR2 YFSETQ. CDR3 size: 14 residues. V was pared by 2 bases and J by 8 bases, with 4 bases of the junction left unmatched. The CDR3 nucleotides read TGCGCCAGCAGCTTCTCTGGACAGGGGGACATTCAGTACTTC. Protein sequence: CASSFSGQGDIQYF.

The chain joins TRBV20-1 to TRBJ2-6; D is possibly TRBD1 (6 bases). This CDR3 spans 16 amino acids. Trimming removed 0 bases at V and 1 base at J, with 10 bases between. Germline V gene data show CDR1 as DFQATT and CDR2 as SNEGSKA (reference sequence). This CDR3 reads CSARDRGQSGANVLTF. CDR3 DNA sequence: TGCAGTGCTAGAGACAGAGGACAGTCTGGGGCCAACGTCCTGACTTTC.

The genes are TRBV20-1 and TRBJ2-7; possibly TRBD2 for D (6 bases). The CDR3 runs 15 residues. CDR1 is DFQATT, CDR2 SNEGSKA, per germline (reference sequence). Trimming left V 6 bases short and J 3 bases short, with 21 bases between. CDR3 in DNA: TGCAGTGCCTCCGTGGAGACTAGGACCTTCTACGAGCAGTACTTC. It encodes CSASVETRTFYEQYF.

V and J are TRBV19 and TRBJ2-7, with D possibly TRBD1 on 5 matching bases. The CDR3 is made up of 13 amino acids. V was trimmed by 1 base and J by 5 bases, leaving 9 bases between them. Germline lookup yields CDR1 LNHDA and CDR2 SQIVND (reference sequence). The CDR3 coding sequence is TGTGCCAGTAGTATAGCTGACAGAAACGAGCAGTACTTC. This encodes CASSIADRNEQYF.

The V gene is TRBV3-1, the J gene TRBJ2-1; 11 bases fit TRBD2. Germline lookup yields CDR1 LGHDT and CDR2 YNNKEL (reference sequence). Trimming cost V 3 bases and J 4 bases; bases outside gene matches: 5. The CDR3 spans 16 residues. The CDR3 bases are TGTGCCAGCAGCCAGGGCTCTAGCGGGGGGTACAATGAGCAGTTCTTC. This translates into CASSQGSSGGYNEQFF.

The J gene is TRBJ2-1, the V gene TRBV30; TRBD2 matches at 14 bases. After removal of 2 bases from V and 7 bases from J, the junction contained 4 bases not matched to a gene. Germline V gives CDR1 GTSNPN, CDR2 SVGIG (reference sequence). The CDR3 consists of 15 residues. CDR3 in amino acids: CAWSPGTSGGNEQFF. CDR3 DNA: TGTGCCTGGAGTCCCGGGACTAGCGGGGGAAATGAGCAGTTCTTC.

The chain has TRBV4-2 and TRBJ2-1, with 8 bases fitting TRBD2. Germline V gene lookup returns CDR1 LGHNA and CDR2 YNFKEQ. The ends lost 2 bases at V and 4 bases at J; junction bases unmatched: 7. The CDR3 totals 16 residues. CDR3 nucleotides: TGTGCCAGCAGCCAACCTCCTAGCGGGCATTACAATGAGCAGTTCTTC. Translation gives CASSQPPSGHYNEQFF.

The genes are TRBV6-6 and TRBJ2-3; D is uncertain. CDR1 and CDR2 (germline): MNHNY, SVGAGI (reference sequence). This CDR3 contains 12 residues. V lost 6 bases and J 2 bases, leaving 6 bases between the germline ends. The CDR3 bases are TGTGCCAGCAGGAGAGACACAGATACGCAGTATTTT. Translation gives CASRRDTDTQYF.

The chain employs TRBV13 and TRBJ2-7; TRBD2 matches at 11 bases. Germline V gene lookup returns CDR1 PRHDT and CDR2 FYEKMQ (reference sequence). The CDR3 runs 14 residues. Trimming at V came to 2 bases and at J to 4 bases, leaving 1 base not matched to a gene. For the CDR3, the DNA is TGTGCCAGCAGCTTACGGACTAGCGGGTACGAGCAGTACTTC. Translating gives CASSLRTSGYEQYF.

The chain employs TRBV3-1 and TRBJ1-5; D call uncertain. This CDR3 has 17 residues. V lost 2 bases and J 4 bases, leaving 18 bases between the germline ends. The V gene's germline CDR1 is LGHDT and CDR2 YNNKEL (reference sequence). The CDR3 nucleotides read TGTGCCAGCAGCCAATACAGCGGGAAGGAGCTAAATCAGCCCCAGCATTTT. Its translation: CASSQYSGKELNQPQHF. Variable domain in full (rest from reference TRBV3-1 and TRBJ1-5): DTAVSQTPKYLVTQMGNDKSIKCEQNLGHDTMYWYKQDSKKFLKIMFSYNNKELIINETVPNRFSPKSPDKAHLNLHINSLELGDSAVYFCASSQYSGKELNQPQHFGDGTRLSIL.

The rearrangement links TRBV3-1 to TRBJ1-4; a weak D match, TRBD1 (5 bases). The germline gives CDR1 LGHDT, CDR2 YNNKEL (reference sequence). The CDR3 loop spans 13 amino acids. V lost 4 bases, J lost 5 bases, and 8 bases lay in between. The CDR3 region is CASSRGGNEKLFF. The CDR3 nucleotides read TGTGCCAGCAGCCGCGGGGGAAATGAAAAACTGTTTTTT.

V gene TRBV7-6 combines with J gene TRBJ2-2, with TRBD1 as a possible D gene (5 bases). The CDR3 runs 16 residues. With 4 bases removed from V and 3 bases from J, the gap between germline ends came to 15 bases. Germline loops: CDR1 SGHVS, CDR2 FNYEAQ. In DNA form, the CDR3 reads TGTGCCAGCAGCTCGCCAACAGGACCCGACACCGGGGAGCTGTTTTTT. It codes for CASSSPTGPDTGELFF. Drawing the rest from reference TRBV7-6 and TRBJ2-2, the complete variable domain is GAGVSQSPRYKVTKRGQDVALRCDPISGHVSLYWYRQALGQGPEFLTYFNYEAQQDKSGLPNDRFSAERPEGSISTLTIQRTEQRDSAMYRCASSSPTGPDTGELFFGEGSRLTVL.

This chain joins TRBV7-2 and TRBJ1-5; D is possibly TRBD1 (5 bases). Trimming removed 5 bases from V and 5 bases from J, with 10 bases in between. The CDR3 has 13 residues. Germline CDR1 and CDR2: SGHTA and FQGNSA. The CDR3 sequence is CASSVRGDQPQHF. For the CDR3, the DNA is TGTGCCAGCAGCGTTCGGGGGGATCAGCCCCAGCATTTT. The variable domain in full, with the rest retrieved from reference TRBV7-2 and TRBJ1-5, is GAGVSQSPSNKVTEKGKDVELRCDPISGHTALYWYRQSLGQGLEFLIYFQGNSAPDKSGLPSDRFSAERTGGSVSTLTIQRTQQEDSAVYLCASSVRGDQPQHFGDGTRLSIL.

This sequence joins TRBV7-9 and TRBJ1-1; weak D call: TRBD1 (5 bases). This CDR3 is 12 amino acids long. Per the germline V gene, CDR1 is SEHNR and CDR2 is FQNEAQ (reference sequence). V gave up 5 bases and J gave up 8 bases, with 12 bases separating them. CDR3: CASSLPPGEAFF. CDR3 bases: TGTGCCAGCAGCCTACCCCCAGGGGAAGCTTTCTTT. The full variable domain, completed using reference TRBV7-9 and TRBJ1-1, is DTGVSQNPRHKITKRGQNVTFRCDPISEHNRLYWYRQTLGQGPEFLTYFQNEAQLEKSRLLSDRFSAERPKGSFSTLEIQRTEQGDSAMYLCASSLPPGEAFFGQGTRLTVV.

The rearrangement joins TRBV6-1 to TRBJ2-7, with D possibly TRBD1 on 6 matching bases. V lost 9 bases, J lost 1 base, and 16 bases lay in between. The CDR3 runs to 14 residues. The V gene's germline CDR1 is MNHNS and CDR2 SASEGT. CDR3 loop: CASKMWTESYEQYF. CDR3 DNA sequence: TGTGCCAGTAAGATGTGGACAGAGTCCTACGAGCAGTACTTC.

Here the CDR3 reads CSVRGGSGYDGYTF. In nucleotides, the CDR3 is TGCAGCGTAAGAGGGGGGTCTGGCTATGATGGCTACACCTTC. The chain is built from TRBV29-1 and TRBJ1-2, with a tentative D call TRBD1 (6 bases). Trimming took 6 bases from V and 6 from J, leaving 20 bases between them. CDR3 length: 14 residues. The germline V gene has CDR1 SQVTM and CDR2 ANQGSEA.